The clone carrying this TCR beta chain has a handful of counts. Authors of the study amplified TCR beta CDR3 regions from RNA transcripts. The HTBI set primed first-round TCR CDR3 RT-PCR. TCRdb processed the multiplex PCR reads anew with MiXCR; each CDR3 protein has one entry. The data contain hundreds of thousands of distinct CDR3 sequences, 14% to 15% of them seen just once; the ten biggest clones take up approximately 30%. This entry is derived from a study of T cells in Graves' hyperthyroidism and ophthalmopathy. The CDR3 runs to 17 residues. V lost 8 bases and J 1 base, leaving 24 bases between the germline ends. Germline V gene sequence: CDR1 MDHEN, CDR2 SYDVKM.

The sample consisted of blood. This TCR was sampled from a woman between 25 and 40 years old with Graves' hyperthyroidism. The chain carries TRBV28 and TRBJ2-7; TRBD2 is a possible D gene (5 bases). CDR3 DNA sequence: TGTGCCAGCTCAACTACCGGTGCGGGTCTGCTTTCCTACGAGCAGTACTTC. This codes for CASSTTGAGLLSYEQYF.